Listed here are 13 T cell receptor beta chains from one sample, sequenced in a study of OX40 agonist ivuxolimab in advanced cancers. Clones were read by immunoSEQ multiplex PCR, and TCRdb kept only the in-frame ones, dropping some. Among some 73,000 clones listed, 80% to 90% were seen once. The sample here was CD4+ or CD8+ T cells sorted from blood, taken in a trial of the OX40 agonist ivuxolimab. The source of these receptors is an adult with an advanced solid tumor such as melanoma, head and neck, liver or kidney cancer.

The V call is TRBV9, the J call TRBJ2-2, with D possibly matching TRBD1 (5 bases). V lost 4 bases to trimming and J lost 7 bases, with 14 bases between them. This CDR3 is built from 14 residues. Germline assignment: CDR1 SGDLS and CDR2 YYNGEE. Here the CDR3 DNA reads TGTGCCAGCAGCTCCCTCCAGGGATTCGGGGAGCTGTTTTTT. Translating it yields CASSSLQGFGELFF.

This clone was found a few times. The V gene is TRBV10-3, the J gene TRBJ2-7; no reliable D call. Trimming removed 2 bases at V and 3 bases at J, with 8 bases between. CDR3 size: 13 residues. Germline CDR1 ENHRY, CDR2 SYGVKD. CDR3 nucleotides: TGTGCCATCAGTGAGAGGCAAAACTACGAGCAGTACTTC. Its protein is CAISERQNYEQYF.

The chain has TRBV27 and TRBJ2-1; D perhaps matches TRBD2 (6 bases). Germline V CDR1 and CDR2: MNHEY, SMNVEV (reference sequence). CDR3 length equals 14 residues. The germline V and J ends were trimmed by 2 bases and 7 bases, with 12 bases remaining between them. The CDR3 spells CASSLPQTRNEQFF. The CDR3 nucleotides read TGTGCCAGCAGTTTACCACAGACTAGAAATGAGCAGTTCTTC.

The chain recombines TRBV7-6 with TRBJ2-7; no clear D gene. The germline V and J ends were trimmed by 4 bases and 0 bases, with 7 bases remaining between them. The CDR3 consists of 13 residues. CDR1 SGHVS and CDR2 FNYEAQ come from the germline V gene. This chain's CDR3 is CASSSRYSYEQYF. The CDR3 region has the DNA TGTGCCAGCAGCTCCAGGTACTCCTACGAGCAGTACTTC.

V gene TRBV19 combines with J gene TRBJ1-1, with D maybe TRBD1 (6 bases). CDR3 length: 13 residues. V was trimmed by 5 bases and J by 1 base, leaving 8 bases between them. From germline, CDR1 is LNHDA and CDR2 SQIVND (reference sequence). This chain's CDR3 is CASSGQRNTEAFF. Written as DNA, the CDR3 is TGTGCCAGTAGTGGACAGCGGAACACTGAAGCTTTCTTT.

The chain employs TRBV5-4 and TRBJ1-5; D might be TRBD1 (6 bases). This CDR3 is built from 14 residues. Between the trimmed V and J ends, which lost 4 bases and 1 base, there was a span of 9 bases. In germline, CDR1 is SGHNT, CDR2 YYREEE (reference sequence). In nucleotides, the CDR3 is TGTGCCAGCAGCAAGGACAGCAGCAATCAGCCCCAGCATTTT. Residues: CASSKDSSNQPQHF.

The chain employs TRBV5-1 and TRBJ2-5; TRBD1 agrees at 7 bases. CDR1 SGHRS and CDR2 YFSETQ come from the germline V gene. The CDR3 is 15 residues long. V gave up 4 bases and J gave up 3 bases; unmatched junction bases: 9. CDR3 DNA: TGCGCCAGCAGCCCACGACAGGGTCAAGAAGAGACCCAGTACTTC. Protein product: CASSPRQGQEETQYF. Full variable domain (remainder filled in from reference TRBV5-1 and TRBJ2-5): KAGVTQTPRYLIKTRGQQVTLSCSPISGHRSVSWYQQTPGQGLQFLFEYFSETQRNKGNFPGRFSGRQFSNSRSEMNVSTLELGDSALYLCASSPRQGQEETQYFGPGTRLLVL.

J is TRBJ2-7 and V is TRBV5-6; 9 bases match TRBD1. Losses at the gene ends were 4 bases for V and 3 bases for J; bases not matched to a gene: 5. CDR3 size: 14 residues. The germline gives CDR1 SGHDT, CDR2 YYEEEE. As DNA, the CDR3 is TGTGCCAGCAGCATCACAGGGGGCGTCTACGAGCAGTACTTC. Its protein product is CASSITGGVYEQYF.

The chain joins TRBV21-1 to TRBJ2-5; the table calls TRBD1, which could not be checked here. TRBV21-1 is flagged as a pseudogene. The CDR3 consists of 14 residues. The CDR3 here is CASSRDRLQETQYF. Here the CDR3 DNA reads TGTGCCAGCAGCCGGGACAGGCTCCAAGAGACCCAGTACTTC.

This clone was seen more than once but under ten times. The chain employs TRBV14 and TRBJ1-1; D remains ambiguous. Germline V gene sequence: CDR1 SGHDN, CDR2 FVKESK. The CDR3 totals 13 residues. The V end lost 3 bases, the J end lost 1 base, and 6 bases lay between the germline ends. This CDR3 is CASSQTQNTEAFF. CDR3 DNA: TGTGCCAGCAGCCAGACACAGAACACTGAAGCTTTCTTT. The full variable domain, in which reference TRBV14 and TRBJ1-1 provide the parts outside the CDR3, is EAGVTQFPSHSVIEKGQTVTLRCDPISGHDNLYWYRRVMGKEIKFLLHFVKESKQDESGMPNNRFLAERTGGTYSTLKVQPAELEDSGVYFCASSQTQNTEAFFGQGTRLTVV.

The chain links TRBV9 to TRBJ2-1; D is ambiguous. Trimming removed 7 bases at V and 2 bases at J, with 13 bases between. The germline gives CDR1 SGDLS, CDR2 YYNGEE. The CDR3 runs to 14 residues. The CDR3 loop is CASASRQTYNEQFF. CDR3 in DNA: TGTGCCAGCGCTTCCCGACAAACCTACAATGAGCAGTTCTTC. Filled out from reference TRBV9 and TRBJ2-1, the complete variable domain reads DSGVTQTPKHLITATGQRVTLRCSPRSGDLSVYWYQQSLDQGLQFLIQYYNGEERAKGNILERFSAQQFPDLHSELNLSSLELGDSALYFCASASRQTYNEQFFGPGTRLTVL.

The rearrangement joins TRBV6-5 to TRBJ1-3, with no clear D. V lost 10 bases and J lost 2, with 15 bases in between. Germline lookup yields CDR1 MNHEY and CDR2 SVGAGI. CDR3 length: 14 residues. The CDR3 protein is CATYRVGAGNTIYF. The CDR3, as DNA: TGTGCCACCTACCGAGTGGGAGCTGGAAACACCATATATTTT.

In DNA, the CDR3 is TGTGCCAGCAGCTCGTCGACAGGGACTGAACAGCCCCAGCATTTT. This codes for CASSSSTGTEQPQHF. The rearrangement uses TRBV7-2 and TRBJ1-5, with TRBD1 matching over 7 bases. The germline gives CDR1 SGHTA, CDR2 FQGNSA. The CDR3 spans 15 residues. J lost 7 bases, V lost 4 bases, and 10 bases had no gene match.